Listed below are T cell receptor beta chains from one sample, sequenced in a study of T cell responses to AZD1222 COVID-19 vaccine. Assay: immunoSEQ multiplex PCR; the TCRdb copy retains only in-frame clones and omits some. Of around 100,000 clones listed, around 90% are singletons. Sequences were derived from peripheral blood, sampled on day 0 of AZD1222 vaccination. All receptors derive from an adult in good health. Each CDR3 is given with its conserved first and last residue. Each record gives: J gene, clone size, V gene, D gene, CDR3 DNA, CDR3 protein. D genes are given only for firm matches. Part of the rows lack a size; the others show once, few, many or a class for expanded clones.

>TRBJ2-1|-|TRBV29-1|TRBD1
TGCAGCGTTGGAGGGGGCTCGGTTAAGAATGAGCAGTTCTTC
CSVGGGSVKNEQFF
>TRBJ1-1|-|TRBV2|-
TGTGCCTCCTTCTTTTTGAAAGTACTCATGAACACTGAAGCTTTCTTT
CASFFLKVLMNTEAFF
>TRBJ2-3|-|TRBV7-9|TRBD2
TGTGCCAGCAGCGGGACTAGCGGGGGGACAGATACGCAGTATTTT
CASSGTSGGTDTQYF
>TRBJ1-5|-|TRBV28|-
TGTGCCAGCAGTCTAGCCCCGGACGGACCACCAAATTTT
CASSLAPDGPPNF
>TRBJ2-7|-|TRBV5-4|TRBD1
TGTGCCAGCAGTCGGGACAGGGCCTACGAGCAGTACTTC
CASSRDRAYEQYF
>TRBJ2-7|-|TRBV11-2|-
TGTGCCAGCAGCTTGGGATTTCTGGTGCAGTACTTC
CASSLGFLVQYF
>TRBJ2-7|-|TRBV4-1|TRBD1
TGCGCCAGCAGCCAAGATTGGGGACAGATGCAGTACTTC
CASSQDWGQMQYF
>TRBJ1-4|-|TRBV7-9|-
TGTGCCAGCACCCGGGGGCAGGGGAACGAAAAACTGTTTTTT
CASTRGQGNEKLFF
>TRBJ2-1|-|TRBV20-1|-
TGCAGTGCCCCGACCAATGAGCAGTTCTTC
CSAPTNEQFF
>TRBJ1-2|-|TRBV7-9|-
TGTGCCAGCAGCCCTAGGCGGACCGGAGACGTCTATGGCTACACCTTC
CASSPRRTGDVYGYTF
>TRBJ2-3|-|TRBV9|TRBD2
TGTGCCAGCAGCCTCCGAGCGGGAGGGCCGTCAGATACGCAGTATTTT
CASSLRAGGPSDTQYF
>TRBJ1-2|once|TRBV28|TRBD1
TGTGCCAGCAGCTGGGACAGGGGCCCCCTAATCGATGGCTACACCTTC
CASSWDRGPLIDGYTF
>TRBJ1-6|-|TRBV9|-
TGTGCCAGCAGCGTTGGCTCCTACAATTCACCCCTCCACTTT
CASSVGSYNSPLHF
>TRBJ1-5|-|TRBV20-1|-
TGCAGTGCTAGTCCGCCCAGGGTGGGTTGGCCCCAGCATTTT
CSASPPRVGWPQHF
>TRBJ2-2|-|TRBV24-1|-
TGTGCCACCAGTGATATTAACCGGCCGGTGGGGGACACCGGGGAGCTGTTTTTT
CATSDINRPVGDTGELFF
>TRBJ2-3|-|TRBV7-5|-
TGTGTCAGAAGCCGGGACAGGTTAGCAGATACGCAGTATTTT
CVRSRDRLADTQYF
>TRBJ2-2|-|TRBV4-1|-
TGCGCCAGCAGCCAAGAGGCCGGGGAGCTGTTTTTT
CASSQEAGELFF
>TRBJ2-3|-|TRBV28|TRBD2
TGTGCCAGCAATAGCGGGACCACTAGCACAGATACGCAGTATTTT
CASNSGTTSTDTQYF
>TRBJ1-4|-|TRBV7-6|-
TGTGCCAGCAGCCTGGAGACAGAGGATGAAAAACTGTTTTTT
CASSLETEDEKLFF
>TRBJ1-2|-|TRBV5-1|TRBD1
TGCGCCAGCAGCGTTACGACAGGGGACGATGGCTACACCTTC
CASSVTTGDDGYTF
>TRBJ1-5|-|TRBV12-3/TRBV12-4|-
TGTGCCAGCAGTTTAACAGCAAATCAGCCCCAGCATTTT
CASSLTANQPQHF